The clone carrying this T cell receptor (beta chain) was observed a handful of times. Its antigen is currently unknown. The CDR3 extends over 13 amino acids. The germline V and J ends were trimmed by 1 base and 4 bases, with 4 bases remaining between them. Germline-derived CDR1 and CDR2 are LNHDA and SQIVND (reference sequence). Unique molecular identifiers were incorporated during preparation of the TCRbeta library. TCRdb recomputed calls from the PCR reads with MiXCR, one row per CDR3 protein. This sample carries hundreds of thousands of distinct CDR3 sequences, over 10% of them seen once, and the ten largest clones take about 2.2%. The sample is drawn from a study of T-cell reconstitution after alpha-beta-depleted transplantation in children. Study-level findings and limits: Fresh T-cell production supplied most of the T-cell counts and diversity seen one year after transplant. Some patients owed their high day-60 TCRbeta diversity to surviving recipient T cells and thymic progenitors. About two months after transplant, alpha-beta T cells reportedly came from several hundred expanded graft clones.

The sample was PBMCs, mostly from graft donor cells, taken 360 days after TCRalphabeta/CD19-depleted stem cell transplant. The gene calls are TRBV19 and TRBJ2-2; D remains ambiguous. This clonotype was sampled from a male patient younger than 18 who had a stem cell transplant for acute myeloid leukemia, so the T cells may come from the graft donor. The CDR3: CASSIVGTGELFF. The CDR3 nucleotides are TGTGCCAGTAGTATAGTTGGCACCGGGGAGCTGTTTTTT. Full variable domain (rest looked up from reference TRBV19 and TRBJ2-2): DGGITQSPKYLFRKEGQNVTLSCEQNLNHDAMYWYRQDPGQGLRLIYYSQIVNDFQKGDIAEGYSVSREKKESFPLTVTSAQKNPTAFYLCASSIVGTGELFFGEGSRLTVL.